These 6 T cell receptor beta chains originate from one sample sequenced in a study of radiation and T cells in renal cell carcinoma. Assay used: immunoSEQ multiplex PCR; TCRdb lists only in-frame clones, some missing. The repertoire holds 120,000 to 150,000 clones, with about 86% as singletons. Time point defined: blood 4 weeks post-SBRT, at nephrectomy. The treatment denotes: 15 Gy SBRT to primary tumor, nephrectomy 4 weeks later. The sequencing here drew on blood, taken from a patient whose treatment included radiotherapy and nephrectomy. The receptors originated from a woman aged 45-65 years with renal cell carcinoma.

CDR3 bases: TGTGCCAGCAGCTTAGTAGCGGGTTCGACCTACGAGCAGTACTTC. Translated, it gives CASSLVAGSTYEQYF. The V and J genes are TRBV7-2 and TRBJ2-7; TRBD2 aligns across 7 bases. Germline assignment: CDR1 SGHTA and CDR2 FQGNSA. The CDR3 consists of 15 residues. J was trimmed by 2 bases and V by 1 base; bases with no gene match: 5. Looking up the rest from reference TRBV7-2 and TRBJ2-7 gives the full variable domain: GAGVSQSPSNKVTEKGKDVELRCDPISGHTALYWYRQSLGQGLEFLIYFQGNSAPDKSGLPSDRFSAERTGGSVSTLTIQRTQQEDSAVYLCASSLVAGSTYEQYFGPGTRLTVT.

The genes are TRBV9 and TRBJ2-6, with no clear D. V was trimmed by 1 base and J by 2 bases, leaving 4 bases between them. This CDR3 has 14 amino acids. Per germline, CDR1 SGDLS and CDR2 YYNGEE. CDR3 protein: CASSVLAGANVLTF. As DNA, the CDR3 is TGTGCCAGCAGCGTACTGGCTGGGGCCAACGTCCTGACTTTC. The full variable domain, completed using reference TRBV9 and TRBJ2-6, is DSGVTQTPKHLITATGQRVTLRCSPRSGDLSVYWYQQSLDQGLQFLIQYYNGEERAKGNILERFSAQQFPDLHSELNLSSLELGDSALYFCASSVLAGANVLTFGAGSRLTVL.

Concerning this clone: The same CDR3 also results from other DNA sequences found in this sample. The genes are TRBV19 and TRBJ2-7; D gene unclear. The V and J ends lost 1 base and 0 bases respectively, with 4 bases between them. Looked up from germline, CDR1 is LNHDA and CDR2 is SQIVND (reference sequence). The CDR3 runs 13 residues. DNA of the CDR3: TGTGCCAGTAGTATAGGATTCTCCTACGAGCAGTACTTC. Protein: CASSIGFSYEQYF. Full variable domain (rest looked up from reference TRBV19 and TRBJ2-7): DGGITQSPKYLFRKEGQNVTLSCEQNLNHDAMYWYRQDPGQGLRLIYYSQIVNDFQKGDIAEGYSVSREKKESFPLTVTSAQKNPTAFYLCASSIGFSYEQYFGPGTRLTVT.

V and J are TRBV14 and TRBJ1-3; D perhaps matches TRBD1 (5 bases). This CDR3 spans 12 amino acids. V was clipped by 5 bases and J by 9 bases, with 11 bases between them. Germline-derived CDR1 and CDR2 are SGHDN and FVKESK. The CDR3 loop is CASSSLGTTIYF. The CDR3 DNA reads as TGTGCCAGCAGCTCTTTGGGGACCACCATATATTTT.

The CDR3 bases are TGTGCCAGCAGTTACATCCGTGGAATCAATCAGCCCCAGCATTTT. It yields the protein CASSYIRGINQPQHF. The chain joins TRBV6-5 to TRBJ1-5; D uncertain. V gave up 2 bases and J gave up 3 bases, with 11 bases separating them. The CDR3 is made up of 15 amino acids. Germline assignment: CDR1 MNHEY and CDR2 SVGAGI.

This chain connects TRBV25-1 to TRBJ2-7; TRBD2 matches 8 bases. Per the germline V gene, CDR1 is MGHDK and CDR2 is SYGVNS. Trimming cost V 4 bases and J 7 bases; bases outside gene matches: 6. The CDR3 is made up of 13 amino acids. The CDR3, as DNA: TGTGCCAGCAGTGCCACGGGGGGGAGGGAGCAGTACTTC. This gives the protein CASSATGGREQYF.